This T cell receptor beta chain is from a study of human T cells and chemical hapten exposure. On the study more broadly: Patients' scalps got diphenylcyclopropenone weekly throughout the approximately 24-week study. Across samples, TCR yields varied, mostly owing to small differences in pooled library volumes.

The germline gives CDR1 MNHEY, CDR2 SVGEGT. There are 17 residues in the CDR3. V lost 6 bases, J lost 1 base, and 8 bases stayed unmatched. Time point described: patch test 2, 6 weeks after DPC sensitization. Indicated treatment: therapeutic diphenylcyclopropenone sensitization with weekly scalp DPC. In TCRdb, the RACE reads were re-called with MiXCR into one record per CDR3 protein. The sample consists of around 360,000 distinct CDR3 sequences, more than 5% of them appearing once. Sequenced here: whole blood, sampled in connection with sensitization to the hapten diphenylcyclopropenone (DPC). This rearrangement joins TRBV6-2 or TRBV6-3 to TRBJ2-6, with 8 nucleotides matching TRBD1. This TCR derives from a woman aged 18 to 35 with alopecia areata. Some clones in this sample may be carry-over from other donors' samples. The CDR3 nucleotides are TGTGCCAGCAGACCCGCTGACAGGGGTTCTGGGGCCAACGTCCTGACTTTC. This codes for CASRPADRGSGANVLTF.